The present T cell receptor beta chain was sequenced within a study of T cell repertoires in cytomegalovirus infection. Across the study: Public TCR beta signatures were indicative of both CMV infection and a matching HLA type. Study-wide findings and caveats: Frequencies of public TCR beta families were cumulated, and this identified carriers of CMV plus the relevant HLA.

A single record per CDR3 protein comes from TCRdb applying MiXCR to the reads. The data hold about a million distinct CDR3 sequences, with approximately 31% observed a single time. Looked up from germline, CDR1 is MNHNS and CDR2 is SASEGT. The CDR3 consists of 15 residues. Notes on this clonotype: Its antigen is undetermined. The junction departs from germline at one end; a sequencing error may be responsible.

This material consisted of cultured CD8+ T cells from PBMCs, taken from culture after CMV antigen stimulation. This sequence was found in a human donor in good health (CMV status not recorded). Some clones in this sample may be carry-over from other donors' samples. This chain connects TRBV6-1 to TRBJ2-5; D might be TRBD2 (6 bases). For the CDR3, the DNA is TGTGCCAGCAGTGAAGTCATGGGGAGGAAAGAGACCCGGTACTTC. Amino acid sequence: CASSEVMGRKETRYF.